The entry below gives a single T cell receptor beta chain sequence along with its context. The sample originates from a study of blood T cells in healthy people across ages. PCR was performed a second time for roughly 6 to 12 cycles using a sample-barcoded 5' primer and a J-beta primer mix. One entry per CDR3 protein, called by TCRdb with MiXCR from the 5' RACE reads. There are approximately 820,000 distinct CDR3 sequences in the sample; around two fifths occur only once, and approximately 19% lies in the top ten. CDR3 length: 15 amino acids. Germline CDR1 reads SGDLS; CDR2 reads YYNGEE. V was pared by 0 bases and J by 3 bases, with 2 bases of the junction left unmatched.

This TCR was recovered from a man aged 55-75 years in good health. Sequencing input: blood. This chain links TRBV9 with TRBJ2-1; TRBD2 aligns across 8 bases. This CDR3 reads CASSVVSGGYNEQFF. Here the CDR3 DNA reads TGTGCCAGCAGCGTAGTGAGCGGGGGCTACAATGAGCAGTTCTTC.